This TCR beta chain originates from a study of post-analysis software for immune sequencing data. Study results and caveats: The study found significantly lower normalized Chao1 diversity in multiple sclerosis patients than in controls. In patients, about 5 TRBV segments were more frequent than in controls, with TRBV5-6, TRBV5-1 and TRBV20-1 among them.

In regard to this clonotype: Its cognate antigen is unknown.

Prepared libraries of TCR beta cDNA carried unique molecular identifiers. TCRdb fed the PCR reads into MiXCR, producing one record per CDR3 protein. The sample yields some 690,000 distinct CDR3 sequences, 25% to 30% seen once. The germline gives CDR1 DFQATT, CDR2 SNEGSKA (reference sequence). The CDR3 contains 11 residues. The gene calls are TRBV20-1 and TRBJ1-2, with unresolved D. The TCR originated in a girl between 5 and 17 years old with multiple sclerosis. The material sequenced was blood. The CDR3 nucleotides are TGCATACTGAATGGATACTATGGCTACACCTTC. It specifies CILNGYYGYTF.